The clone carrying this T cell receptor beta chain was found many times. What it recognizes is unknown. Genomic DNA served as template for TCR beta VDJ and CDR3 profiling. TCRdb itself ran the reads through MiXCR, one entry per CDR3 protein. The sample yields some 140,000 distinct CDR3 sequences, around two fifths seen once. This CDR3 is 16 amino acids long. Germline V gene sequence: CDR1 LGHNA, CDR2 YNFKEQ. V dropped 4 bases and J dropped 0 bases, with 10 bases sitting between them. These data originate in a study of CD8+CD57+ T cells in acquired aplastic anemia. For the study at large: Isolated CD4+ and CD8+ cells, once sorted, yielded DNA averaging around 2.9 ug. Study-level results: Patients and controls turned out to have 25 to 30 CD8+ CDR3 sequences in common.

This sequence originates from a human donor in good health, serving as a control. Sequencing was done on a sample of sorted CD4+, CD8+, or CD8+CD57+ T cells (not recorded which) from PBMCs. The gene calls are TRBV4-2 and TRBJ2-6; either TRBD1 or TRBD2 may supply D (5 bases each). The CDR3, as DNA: TGTGCCAGCAGCCCCGGGGCCCGCTCTGGGGCCAACGTCCTGACTTTC. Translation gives CASSPGARSGANVLTF.